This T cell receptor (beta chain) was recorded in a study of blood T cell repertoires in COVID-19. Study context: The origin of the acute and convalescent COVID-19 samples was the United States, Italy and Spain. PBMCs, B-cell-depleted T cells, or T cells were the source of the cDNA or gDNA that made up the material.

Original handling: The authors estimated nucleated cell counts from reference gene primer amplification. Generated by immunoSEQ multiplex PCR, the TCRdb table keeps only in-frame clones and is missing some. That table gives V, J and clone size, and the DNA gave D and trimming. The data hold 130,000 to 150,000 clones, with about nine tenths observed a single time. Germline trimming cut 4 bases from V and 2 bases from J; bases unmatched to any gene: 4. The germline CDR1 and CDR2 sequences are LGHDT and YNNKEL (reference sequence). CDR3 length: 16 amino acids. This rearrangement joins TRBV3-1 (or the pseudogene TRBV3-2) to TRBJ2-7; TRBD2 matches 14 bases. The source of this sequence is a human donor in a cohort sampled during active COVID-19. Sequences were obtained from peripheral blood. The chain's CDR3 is CASSRGLAGATYEQYF. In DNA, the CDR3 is TGTGCCAGCAGCCGGGGACTAGCGGGAGCCACCTACGAGCAGTACTTC.